The source of this T cell receptor beta chain is a study of CD8+ T cells in alopecia areata. At the level of the study: For the treated group, dosing was oral tofacitinib at 5 to 10 mg twice daily. The authors scored treated patients' severity by affected scalp percentage.

Turning to this clone: Its antigen remains unidentified.

Study results and caveats: Patients showed less clear TCR sequence sharing than mice, possibly partly because of HLA diversity.

Sequencing relied on a cDNA template that was reverse transcribed from extracted RNA. Data came from immunoSEQ multiplex PCR; TCRdb stores just in-frame clones and leaves some out. The sample records around 150,000 clones, less than 70% being singletons. The treatment: oral pan-JAK inhibitor, 5-10 mg twice daily. Peripheral blood and lesional scalp punch biopsies were taken from alopecia areata patients. The V gene lost 3 bases and the J gene lost 0 bases, with 6 bases spanning the gap. CDR1 and CDR2 from the germline V gene are SEHNR and FQNEAQ (reference sequence). The CDR3 totals 14 residues. The chain combines TRBV7-9 with TRBJ1-5; D remains unclear. The specimen was CD4+ T cells sorted from blood, collected at week 4, from a patient treated with tofacitinib. The clonotype was recovered from a human donor with alopecia areata. CDR3 region: CASSFGDSNQPQHF. For the CDR3, the DNA is TGTGCCAGCAGCTTTGGGGATAGCAATCAGCCCCAGCATTTT.